This T cell receptor (beta chain) derives from a study of blood T cell repertoires in COVID-19. CDR3 size: 15 residues. Trimming cost V 5 bases and J 1 base; bases outside gene matches: 5. Germline V gene sequence: CDR1 LNHNV, CDR2 YYDKDF (reference sequence). Using immunoSEQ multiplex PCR, the repertoire was profiled, and TCRdb retains in-frame clones only, with some absent. The profile shows 100,000 to 130,000 clones, about three quarters of them singletons. Specimen: peripheral blood. This chain uses TRBV15 with TRBJ2-3, with TRBD2 identical over 8 bases. This TCR was recovered from a woman in her thirties or forties with acute or convalescent COVID-19. The CDR3 loop is CATSLGLARTDTQYF. The DNA of the CDR3 is TGTGCCACCAGCCTCGGACTAGCTCGCACAGATACGCAGTATTTT.